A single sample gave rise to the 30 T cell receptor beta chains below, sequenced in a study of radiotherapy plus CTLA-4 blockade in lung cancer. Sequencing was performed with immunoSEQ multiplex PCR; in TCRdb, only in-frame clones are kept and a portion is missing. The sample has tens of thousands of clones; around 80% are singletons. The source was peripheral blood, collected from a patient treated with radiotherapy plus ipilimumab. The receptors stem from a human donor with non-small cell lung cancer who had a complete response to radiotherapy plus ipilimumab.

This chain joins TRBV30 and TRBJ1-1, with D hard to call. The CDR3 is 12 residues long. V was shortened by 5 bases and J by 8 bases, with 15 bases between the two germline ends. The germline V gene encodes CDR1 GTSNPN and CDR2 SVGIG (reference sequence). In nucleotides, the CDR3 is TGTGCCTGGGGACTCTCCGTGACGGAAGCTTTCTTT. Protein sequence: CAWGLSVTEAFF.

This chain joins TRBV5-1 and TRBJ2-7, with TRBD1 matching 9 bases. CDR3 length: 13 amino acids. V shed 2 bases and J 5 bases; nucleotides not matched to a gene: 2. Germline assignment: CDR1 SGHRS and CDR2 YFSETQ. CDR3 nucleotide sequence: TGCGCCAGCAGCTTCACAGGGGGCAACGAGCAGTACGTC. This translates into CASSFTGGNEQYV.

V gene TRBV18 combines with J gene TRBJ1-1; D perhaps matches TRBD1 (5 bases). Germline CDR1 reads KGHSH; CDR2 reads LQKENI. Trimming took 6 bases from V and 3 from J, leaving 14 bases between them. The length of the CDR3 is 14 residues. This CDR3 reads CASSPSRRDTEAFF. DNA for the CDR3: TGTGCCAGCTCTCCCTCACGCAGGGACACTGAAGCTTTCTTT.

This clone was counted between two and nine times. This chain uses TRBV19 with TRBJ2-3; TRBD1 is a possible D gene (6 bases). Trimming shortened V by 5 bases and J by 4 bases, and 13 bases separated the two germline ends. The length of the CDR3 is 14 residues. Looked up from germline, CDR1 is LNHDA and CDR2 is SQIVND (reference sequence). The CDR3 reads CASSPGTPPDTQYF. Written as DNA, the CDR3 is TGTGCCAGTAGTCCGGGGACACCGCCAGATACGCAGTATTTT.

The CDR3 protein is CASSLEGHEQFF. CDR3 DNA: TGTGCCAGCAGCTTAGAGGGTCATGAGCAGTTCTTC. The gene calls are TRBV13 and TRBJ2-1; D not resolved. The germline V and J ends were trimmed by 1 base and 8 bases, with 6 bases remaining between them. The CDR3 is 12 amino acids. Germline CDR1 PRHDT, CDR2 FYEKMQ (reference sequence).

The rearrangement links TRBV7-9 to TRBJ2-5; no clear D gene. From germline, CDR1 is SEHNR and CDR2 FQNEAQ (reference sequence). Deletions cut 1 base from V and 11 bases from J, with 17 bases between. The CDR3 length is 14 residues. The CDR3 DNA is TGTGCCAGCAGCTTAGACCCCAAAGACTTGGAGCAGTACTTC. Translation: CASSLDPKDLEQYF.

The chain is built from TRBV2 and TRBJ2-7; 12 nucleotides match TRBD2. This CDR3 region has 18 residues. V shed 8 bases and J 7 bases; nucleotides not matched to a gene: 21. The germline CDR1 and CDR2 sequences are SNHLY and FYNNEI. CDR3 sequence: CASGQDVTSGRPWGEQYV. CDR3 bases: TGTGCCAGCGGCCAAGACGTTACTAGCGGGAGGCCTTGGGGGGAGCAGTACGTC.

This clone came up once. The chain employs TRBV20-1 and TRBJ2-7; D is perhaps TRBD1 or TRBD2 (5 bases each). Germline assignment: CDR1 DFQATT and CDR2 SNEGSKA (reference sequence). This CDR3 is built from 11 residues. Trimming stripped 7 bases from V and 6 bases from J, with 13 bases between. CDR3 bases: TGCAGTGGGGGGTGTAGATTCGAGCAGTACGTC. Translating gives CSGGCRFEQYV.

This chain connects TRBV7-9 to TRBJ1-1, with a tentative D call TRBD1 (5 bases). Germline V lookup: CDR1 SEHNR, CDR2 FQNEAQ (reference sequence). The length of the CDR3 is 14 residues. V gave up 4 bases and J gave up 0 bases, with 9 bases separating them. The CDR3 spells CASSYDSMNTEAFF. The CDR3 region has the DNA TGTGCCAGCAGCTATGACAGCATGAACACTGAAGCTTTCTTT.

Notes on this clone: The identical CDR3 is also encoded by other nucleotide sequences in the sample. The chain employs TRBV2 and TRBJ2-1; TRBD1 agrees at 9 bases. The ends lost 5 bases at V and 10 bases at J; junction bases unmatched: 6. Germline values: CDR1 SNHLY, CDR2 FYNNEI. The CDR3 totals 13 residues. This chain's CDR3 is CASSSDTGGEQFF. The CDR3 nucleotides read TGTGCCAGCAGTTCAGACACAGGGGGCGAGCAGTTCTTC.

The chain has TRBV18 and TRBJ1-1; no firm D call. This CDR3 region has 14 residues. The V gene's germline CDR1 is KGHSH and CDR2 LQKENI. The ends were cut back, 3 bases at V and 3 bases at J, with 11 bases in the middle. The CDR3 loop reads CASSPSDLHTEAFF. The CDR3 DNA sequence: TGTGCCAGCTCACCCTCGGACCTGCACACTGAAGCTTTCTTT.

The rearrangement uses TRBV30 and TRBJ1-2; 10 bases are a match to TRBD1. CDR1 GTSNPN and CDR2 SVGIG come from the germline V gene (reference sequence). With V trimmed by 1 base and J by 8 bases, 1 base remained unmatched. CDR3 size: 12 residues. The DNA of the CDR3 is TGTGCCTGGAGTGGGGACAGGGGAGGCTACACCTTC. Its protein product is CAWSGDRGGYTF.

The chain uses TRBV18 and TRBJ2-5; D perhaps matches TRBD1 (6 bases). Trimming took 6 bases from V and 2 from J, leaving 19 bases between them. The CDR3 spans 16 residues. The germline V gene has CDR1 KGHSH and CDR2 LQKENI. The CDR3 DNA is TGTGCCAGCTCTCCGGAGGTGCCAGGGGCGCAAGAGACCCAGTACTTC. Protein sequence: CASSPEVPGAQETQYF.

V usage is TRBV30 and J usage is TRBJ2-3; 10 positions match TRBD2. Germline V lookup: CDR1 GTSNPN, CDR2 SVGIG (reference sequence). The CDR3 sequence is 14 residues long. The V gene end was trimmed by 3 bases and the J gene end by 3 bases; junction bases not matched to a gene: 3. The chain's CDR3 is CAWSQRGGTDTQYF. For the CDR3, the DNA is TGTGCCTGGAGCCAGCGGGGGGGGACAGATACGCAGTATTTT.

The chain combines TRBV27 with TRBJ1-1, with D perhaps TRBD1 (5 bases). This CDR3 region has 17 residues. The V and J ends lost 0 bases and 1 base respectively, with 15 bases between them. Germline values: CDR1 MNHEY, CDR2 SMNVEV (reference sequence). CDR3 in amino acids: CASSLSNVRRANTEAFF. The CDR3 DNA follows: TGTGCCAGCAGTTTATCGAATGTTCGCAGGGCGAACACTGAAGCTTTCTTT.

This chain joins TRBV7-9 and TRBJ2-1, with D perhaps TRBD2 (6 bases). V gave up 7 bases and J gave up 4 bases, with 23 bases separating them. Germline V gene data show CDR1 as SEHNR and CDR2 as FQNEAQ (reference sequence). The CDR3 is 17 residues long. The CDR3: CASIKREGNGGYNEQFF. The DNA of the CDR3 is TGTGCCAGCATCAAAAGAGAGGGGAACGGGGGTTACAATGAGCAGTTCTTC. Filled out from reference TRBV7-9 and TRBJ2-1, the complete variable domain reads DTGVSQNPRHKITKRGQNVTFRCDPISEHNRLYWYRQTLGQGPEFLTYFQNEAQLEKSRLLSDRFSAERPKGSFSTLEIQRTEQGDSAMYLCASIKREGNGGYNEQFFGPGTRLTVL.

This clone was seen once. The CDR3 DNA reads TGCGCCAGCAGCTTCCGGGCCGGCTCCTACAATGAGCAGTTCTTC. It encodes CASSFRAGSYNEQFF. The chain uses TRBV5-1 and TRBJ2-1; D unresolved. Germline V CDR1 and CDR2: SGHRS, YFSETQ. Trimming took 2 bases from V and 0 from J, leaving 9 bases between them. The CDR3 runs 15 residues.

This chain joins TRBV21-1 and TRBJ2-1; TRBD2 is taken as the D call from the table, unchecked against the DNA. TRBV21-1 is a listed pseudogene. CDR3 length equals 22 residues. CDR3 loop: CASSKVGRGLAGGPHSYNEQFF. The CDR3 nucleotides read TGTGCCAGCAGCAAAGTCGGGAGGGGACTAGCGGGTGGTCCGCACTCCTACAATGAGCAGTTCTTC.

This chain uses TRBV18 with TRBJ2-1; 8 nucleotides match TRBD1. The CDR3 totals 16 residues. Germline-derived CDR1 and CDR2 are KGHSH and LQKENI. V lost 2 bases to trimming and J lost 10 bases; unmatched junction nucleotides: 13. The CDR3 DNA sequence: TGTGCCAGCTCACCAGGTATCAGGGGGCGCGAGACAGAGCAGTTCTTC. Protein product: CASSPGIRGRETEQFF.

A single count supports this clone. This chain's CDR3 is CASSRRDPPRNEQFF. DNA of the CDR3: TGTGCCAGTAGTAGACGGGATCCCCCCCGGAATGAGCAGTTCTTC. The chain recombines TRBV19 with TRBJ2-1, with a tentative D call TRBD2 (5 bases). CDR3 size: 15 residues. V shed 4 bases and J shed 7 bases, with 17 bases lying between them. Germline CDR1 reads LNHDA; CDR2 reads SQIVND (reference sequence).

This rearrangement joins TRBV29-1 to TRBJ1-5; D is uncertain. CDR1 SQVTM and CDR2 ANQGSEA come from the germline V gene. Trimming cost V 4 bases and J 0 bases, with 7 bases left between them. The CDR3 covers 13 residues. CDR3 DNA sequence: TGCAGCGTTGCCGGGGATAGCAATCAGCCCCAGCATTTT. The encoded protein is CSVAGDSNQPQHF.

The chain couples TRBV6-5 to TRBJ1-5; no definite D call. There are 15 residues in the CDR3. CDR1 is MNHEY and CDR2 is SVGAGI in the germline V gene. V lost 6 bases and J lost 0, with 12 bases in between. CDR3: CASSQVPDSNQPQHF. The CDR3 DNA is TGTGCCAGCAGCCAGGTCCCTGATAGCAATCAGCCCCAGCATTTT.

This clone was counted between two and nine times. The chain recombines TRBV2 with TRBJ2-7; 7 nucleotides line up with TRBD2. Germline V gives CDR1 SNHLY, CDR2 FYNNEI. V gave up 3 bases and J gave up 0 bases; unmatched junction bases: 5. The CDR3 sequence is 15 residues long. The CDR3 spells CASSELAGFSYEQYV. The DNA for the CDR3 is TGTGCCAGCAGTGAGTTAGCGGGCTTCTCCTACGAGCAGTACGTC.

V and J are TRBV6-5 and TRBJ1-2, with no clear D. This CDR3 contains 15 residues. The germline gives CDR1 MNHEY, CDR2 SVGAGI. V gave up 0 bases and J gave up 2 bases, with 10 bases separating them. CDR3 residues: CASSYSEKGNYGYTF. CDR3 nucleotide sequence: TGTGCCAGCAGTTACTCGGAAAAGGGAAACTATGGCTACACCTTC.

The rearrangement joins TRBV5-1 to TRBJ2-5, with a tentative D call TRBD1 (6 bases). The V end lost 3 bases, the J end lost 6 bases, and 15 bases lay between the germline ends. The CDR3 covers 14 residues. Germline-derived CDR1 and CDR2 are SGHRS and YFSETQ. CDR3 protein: CASSSRDTAQTQYF. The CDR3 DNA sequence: TGCGCCAGCAGCTCGAGGGACACCGCCCAGACCCAGTACTTC.

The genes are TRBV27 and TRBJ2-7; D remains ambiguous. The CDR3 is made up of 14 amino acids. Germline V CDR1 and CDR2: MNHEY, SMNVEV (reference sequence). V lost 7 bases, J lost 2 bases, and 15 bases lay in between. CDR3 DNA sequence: TGTGCCAGCACCCTGGTGGTCGGAGCCTACGAGCAGTACGTC. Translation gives CASTLVVGAYEQYV.

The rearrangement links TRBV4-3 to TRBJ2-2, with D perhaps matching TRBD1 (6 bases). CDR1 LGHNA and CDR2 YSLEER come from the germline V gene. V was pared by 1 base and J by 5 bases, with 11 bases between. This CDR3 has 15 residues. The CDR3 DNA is TGCGCCAGCAGCCAAGGAACAGGGCAGACCGGGGAGCTGTTTTTT. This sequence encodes CASSQGTGQTGELFF.

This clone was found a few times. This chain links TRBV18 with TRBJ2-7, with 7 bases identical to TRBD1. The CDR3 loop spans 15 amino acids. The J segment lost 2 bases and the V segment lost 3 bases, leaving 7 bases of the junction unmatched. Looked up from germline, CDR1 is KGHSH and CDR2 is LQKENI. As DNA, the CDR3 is TGTGCCAGCTCACCCGGACAGGTGACTACCTACGAGCAGTACGTC. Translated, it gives CASSPGQVTTYEQYV.

CDR3 DNA sequence: TGTGCCACAGCCTCGCGGGGGGGGCCTAATCAGCCCCAGCATTTT. It specifies CATASRGGPNQPQHF. The V call is TRBV27, the J call TRBJ1-5, with a tentative D call TRBD1 (6 bases). V was shortened by 10 bases and J by 4 bases, with 20 bases between the two germline ends. CDR1 is MNHEY, CDR2 SMNVEV, per germline (reference sequence). The CDR3 sequence is 15 residues long.

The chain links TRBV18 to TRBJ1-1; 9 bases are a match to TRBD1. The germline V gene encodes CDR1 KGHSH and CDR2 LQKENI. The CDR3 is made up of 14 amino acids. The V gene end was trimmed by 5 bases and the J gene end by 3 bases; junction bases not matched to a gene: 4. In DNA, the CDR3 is TGTGCCAGCTCAGCTACAGGGGGCCACACTGAAGCTTTCTTT. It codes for CASSATGGHTEAFF.